A single sample gave rise to the 31 T cell receptor beta chains below, sequenced in a study of shared clonotypes between healthy human individuals. The table came from immunoSEQ multiplex PCR; TCRdb's copy has only in-frame clones and leaves some out. The sample has fewer than 500,000 clones; nearly 80% are singletons. The sequenced material came from PBMCs. The receptor source for this set is a woman aged 40 to 50 in good health. Some clones in this sample may be carry-over from other donors' samples.

The chain is built from TRBV15 and TRBJ1-4; D not resolved. The V end lost 1 base, the J end lost 7 bases, and 13 bases lay between the germline ends. The CDR3 runs to 15 residues. Germline-derived CDR1 and CDR2 are LNHNV and YYDKDF (reference sequence). The CDR3 DNA sequence: TGTGCCACCAGCAGAGTTCAGGAGCAAGGTGAAAAACTGTTTTTT. This encodes CATSRVQEQGEKLFF.

This chain uses TRBV7-8 with TRBJ1-5; possibly TRBD1 for D (6 bases). The V gene's germline CDR1 is SGHVS and CDR2 FQNEAQ. The CDR3 runs to 15 residues. Trimming removed 3 bases at V and 1 base at J, with 10 bases between. CDR3 DNA: TGTGCCAGCAGCTTCAGAGGGGGAAGCAATCAGCCCCAGCATTTT. This translates into CASSFRGGSNQPQHF.

This clone was detected once. V gene TRBV7-8 combines with J gene TRBJ1-5, with D hard to call. Germline CDR1 reads SGHVS; CDR2 reads FQNEAQ. The CDR3 totals 16 residues. Trimming pared 5 bases from V and 7 bases from J, leaving 21 bases between. The CDR3 here is CASSASTRASEQPQHF. The CDR3 coding sequence is TGTGCCAGCAGCGCAAGTACACGAGCGTCGGAACAGCCCCAGCATTTT.

The chain uses TRBV18 and TRBJ2-3; no firm D call. Germline-derived CDR1 and CDR2 are KGHSH and LQKENI. The germline V and J ends were trimmed by 8 bases and 0 bases, with 18 bases remaining between them. There are 16 residues in the CDR3. CDR3 protein: CASLRARMGSTDTQYF. The CDR3 DNA reads TGTGCCAGCCTAAGGGCCCGAATGGGTAGCACAGATACGCAGTATTTT. The whole variable domain, filled in from reference TRBV18 and TRBJ2-3, reads NAGVMQNPRHLVRRRGQEARLRCSPMKGHSHVYWYRQLPEEGLKFMVYLQKENIIDESGMPKERFSAEFPKEGPSILRIQQVVRGDSAAYFCASLRARMGSTDTQYFGPGTRLTVL.

The chain couples TRBV2 to TRBJ2-1, with 8 positions matching TRBD2. CDR3 length: 15 residues. V shed 6 bases, J shed 5 bases, and the junction held 9 bases outside the gene matches. Germline V gene lookup returns CDR1 SNHLY and CDR2 FYNNEI. CDR3 DNA: TGTGCCAGCAGACCCAGCGGGAGTACCCACAATGAGCAGTTCTTC. Its protein is CASRPSGSTHNEQFF.

V and J are TRBV9 and TRBJ2-1, with 7 bases that match TRBD2. J lost 4 bases, V lost 0 bases, and 4 bases had no gene match. Germline loops: CDR1 SGDLS, CDR2 YYNGEE. The CDR3 is 15 amino acids. This CDR3 reads CASSVEGREYNEQFF. The CDR3 bases are TGTGCCAGCAGCGTAGAGGGGAGGGAGTACAATGAGCAGTTCTTC.

The genes are TRBV7-8 and TRBJ1-3; D is undetermined. CDR3 length equals 19 residues. V lost 0 bases, J lost 0 bases, and 18 bases lay in between. The germline gives CDR1 SGHVS, CDR2 FQNEAQ. CDR3 in amino acids: CASSLAQGVQRTSGNTIYF. The DNA of the CDR3 is TGTGCCAGCAGCTTAGCGCAAGGAGTACAGAGAACCTCTGGAAACACCATATATTTT.

This clone was observed a single time. The rearrangement uses TRBV27 and TRBJ2-2; the D gene could be TRBD1 or TRBD2 (6 bases each). Germline assignment: CDR1 MNHEY and CDR2 SMNVEV (reference sequence). Deletions cut 5 bases from V and 5 bases from J, with 12 bases between. This CDR3 has 14 amino acids. The chain's CDR3 is CASSRGLETGELFF. The CDR3 DNA is TGTGCCAGCAGTCGGGGGCTGGAGACCGGGGAGCTGTTTTTT.

The J gene is TRBJ1-2, the V gene TRBV30, with unresolved D. Trimming took 3 bases from V and 4 from J, leaving 15 bases between them. The germline V gene encodes CDR1 GTSNPN and CDR2 SVGIG (reference sequence). CDR3 size: 14 residues. The CDR3 DNA sequence: TGTGCCTGGAGACCACGAGCCTGGGGCTATGGCTACACCTTC. Encoded protein: CAWRPRAWGYGYTF.

The chain carries TRBV5-1 and TRBJ1-3; D is ambiguous. V was trimmed by 0 bases and J by 2 bases, leaving 15 bases between them. There are 17 residues in the CDR3. Germline CDR1 is SGHRS and CDR2 is YFSETQ. The CDR3 loop reads CASSLDVQSLPGNTIYF. The DNA for the CDR3 is TGCGCCAGCAGCTTGGACGTTCAAAGTCTTCCTGGAAACACCATATATTTT.

The chain couples TRBV9 to TRBJ2-2; 7 bases are a match to TRBD2. This CDR3 is 20 amino acids long. Trimming removed 0 bases from V and 3 bases from J; junction bases left unmatched: 17. CDR1 and CDR2 from the germline V gene are SGDLS and YYNGEE. CDR3 in amino acids: CASSVADEAGIQRDTGELFF. The CDR3 nucleotides are TGTGCCAGCAGCGTAGCGGATGAAGCGGGAATACAAAGGGACACCGGGGAGCTGTTTTTT.

This clone has a single count. The gene calls are TRBV6-4 and TRBJ1-2; 8 nucleotides align to TRBD1. V shed 6 bases, J shed 3 bases, and the junction held 18 bases outside the gene matches. Germline-derived CDR1 and CDR2 are MRHNA and SNTAGT. The CDR3 extends over 18 amino acids. The CDR3 region is CASRSSLRAGGLHYGYTF. CDR3 in DNA: TGTGCCAGCAGAAGCTCCCTTAGGGCAGGGGGCCTACACTATGGCTACACCTTC.

This clone was detected many times. V and J are TRBV11-2 and TRBJ2-3; 13 bases are shared with TRBD2. With 5 bases clipped from V and 3 bases from J, the junction kept 14 bases outside the gene matches. Germline assignment: CDR1 SGHAT and CDR2 FQNNGV. The CDR3 covers 19 residues. The CDR3: CASSLPLAGTSGATDTQYF. The DNA for the CDR3 is TGTGCCAGCAGCCTACCCCTTGCCGGGACTAGCGGGGCAACAGATACGCAGTATTTT.

The chain combines TRBV28 with TRBJ2-7; D perhaps matches TRBD2 (5 bases). CDR3 length: 16 amino acids. Germline V gene data show CDR1 as MDHEN and CDR2 as SYDVKM. V was cut by 1 base and J by 4 bases, with 17 bases left in between. CDR3 amino acids: CASSLYFGVVRYEQYF. CDR3 bases: TGTGCCAGCAGTTTATATTTCGGGGTAGTAAGGTACGAGCAGTACTTC.

The genes are TRBV30 and TRBJ1-2, with a weak D call TRBD1 (5 bases). Trimming removed 3 bases from V and 6 bases from J, with 14 bases in between. Germline V gene sequence: CDR1 GTSNPN, CDR2 SVGIG (reference sequence). This CDR3 has 13 residues. CDR3 sequence reads: CAWRSGPGHGYTF. In nucleotides, the CDR3 is TGTGCCTGGAGGTCGGGTCCAGGGCATGGCTACACCTTC.

The rearrangement uses TRBV5-4 and TRBJ1-5; the match to TRBD1 covers 7 bases. V shed 1 base, J shed 6 bases, and the junction held 4 bases outside the gene matches. CDR1 is SGHNT, CDR2 YYREEE, per germline (reference sequence). This CDR3 spans 14 amino acids. The CDR3 DNA follows: TGTGCCAGCAGCTTGCAGGGGGTAGGTCAGCCCCAGCATTTT. This encodes CASSLQGVGQPQHF.

The chain carries TRBV19 and TRBJ1-5; D is uncertain. V was clipped by 7 bases and J by 9 bases, with 10 bases between them. The CDR3 is 11 residues long. Germline V gene sequence: CDR1 LNHDA, CDR2 SQIVND (reference sequence). The CDR3 region is CASNDLGPQHF. CDR3 bases: TGTGCCAGTAACGACCTGGGGCCCCAGCATTTT.

This rearrangement joins TRBV11-2 to TRBJ2-7; TRBD1 might be the D (6 bases). The V end lost 1 base, the J end lost 2 bases, and 9 bases lay between the germline ends. CDR3 length equals 14 residues. Germline lookup yields CDR1 SGHAT and CDR2 FQNNGV. DNA of the CDR3: TGTGCCAGCAGCTTAGGTTGGGGGCCCTACGAGCAGTACTTC. Encoded protein: CASSLGWGPYEQYF.

This clone was observed a handful of times. V is TRBV2 and J is TRBJ2-5; 8 bases line up with TRBD2. The V and J ends lost 8 bases and 1 base, in that order; junction bases with no gene match: 3. This CDR3 spans 13 amino acids. Per germline, CDR1 SNHLY and CDR2 FYNNEI. CDR3 loop: CASSSGSQETQYF. The CDR3 DNA reads TGTGCCAGCTCAAGCGGGAGCCAAGAGACCCAGTACTTC.

This sequence joins TRBV9 and TRBJ1-4, with 7 bases lining up with TRBD1. The CDR3 totals 14 residues. The germline V gene encodes CDR1 SGDLS and CDR2 YYNGEE. Trimming at V came to 3 bases and at J to 5 bases, leaving 4 bases not matched to a gene. The CDR3 spells CASSATGRNEKLFF. CDR3 bases: TGTGCCAGCAGCGCGACAGGGAGGAATGAAAAACTGTTTTTT.

The V call is TRBV5-1, the J call TRBJ1-5, with D possibly matching TRBD1 (5 bases). The CDR3 spans 14 residues. From germline, CDR1 is SGHRS and CDR2 YFSETQ. V was pared by 7 bases and J by 2 bases, with 13 bases between. Written as DNA, the CDR3 is TGCGCCAGCCGCGCGGGGGTTGGCAATCAGCCCCAGCATTTT. Translation gives CASRAGVGNQPQHF.

The chain links TRBV5-1 to TRBJ2-1; a possible D gene is TRBD2 (6 bases). This CDR3 spans 16 amino acids. Per the germline V gene, CDR1 is SGHRS and CDR2 is YFSETQ. V was trimmed by 0 bases and J by 2 bases, leaving 12 bases between them. In nucleotides, the CDR3 is TGCGCCAGCAGCTTGGGGGACTTTTCCCCCTACAATGAGCAGTTCTTC. This sequence encodes CASSLGDFSPYNEQFF.

The J gene is TRBJ2-7, the V gene TRBV6-5, with D possibly being TRBD1 (6 bases). This CDR3 is 14 amino acids long. With 1 base removed from V and 3 bases from J, the gap between germline ends came to 10 bases. Germline V gene data show CDR1 as MNHEY and CDR2 as SVGAGI. The CDR3 sequence is CASSYFGQNYEQYF. The CDR3 nucleotides read TGTGCCAGCAGTTACTTCGGACAGAACTACGAGCAGTACTTC.

This chain joins TRBV11-2 and TRBJ1-3, with 7 bases aligning to TRBD1. V lost 2 bases to trimming and J lost 2 bases; unmatched junction nucleotides: 3. The CDR3 runs to 15 residues. The germline CDR1 and CDR2 sequences are SGHAT and FQNNGV. The CDR3 here is CASSLSGGAGNTIYF. DNA of the CDR3: TGTGCCAGCAGCTTATCAGGGGGTGCTGGAAACACCATATATTTT.

The chain recombines TRBV7-2 with TRBJ1-2, with 8 bases aligning to TRBD1. Losses at the gene ends were 5 bases for V and 7 bases for J; bases not matched to a gene: 9. Germline CDR1 and CDR2: SGHTA and FQGNSA. The CDR3 is 14 amino acids. The CDR3 bases are TGTGCCAGCAGCGTGGACAGGGTTCGGGGTGGCTACACCTTC. Translated: CASSVDRVRGGYTF. The full variable domain, its missing parts supplied by reference TRBV7-2 and TRBJ1-2, is GAGVSQSPSNKVTEKGKDVELRCDPISGHTALYWYRQSLGQGLEFLIYFQGNSAPDKSGLPSDRFSAERTGGSVSTLTIQRTQQEDSAVYLCASSVDRVRGGYTFGSGTRLTVV.

The rearrangement links TRBV21-1 to TRBJ2-1; TRBD1, as called in the table, went unchecked against the DNA. TRBV21-1 is listed as a pseudogene. The CDR3 covers 20 residues. The CDR3, as DNA: TGTGCCAGCAGCACCTCACCCCGGGACAGAAGCTTTAGCTCCTACAATGAGCAGTTCTTC. The encoded protein is CASSTSPRDRSFSSYNEQFF.

A remark on this clone: The sample holds other DNA sequences that translate to the same CDR3. The chain combines TRBV15 with TRBJ2-1; D possibly corresponds to TRBD2 (6 bases). The germline V gene encodes CDR1 LNHNV and CDR2 YYDKDF (reference sequence). The CDR3 spans 15 residues. V lost 0 bases and J lost 1, with 7 bases in between. The CDR3 region has the DNA TGTGCCACCAGCAGAGATAGCGGATCCTACAATGAGCAGTTCTTC. This translates into CATSRDSGSYNEQFF.

The rearrangement uses TRBV28 and TRBJ2-1; a weak D match, TRBD2 (6 bases). CDR1 is MDHEN and CDR2 is SYDVKM in the germline V gene. Deletions cut 6 bases from V and 2 bases from J, with 17 bases between. This CDR3 is 16 amino acids long. CDR3 DNA: TGTGCCAGCAGCAACAGCGGGCCTCCAACCTACAATGAGCAGTTCTTC. Its translation is CASSNSGPPTYNEQFF.

The rearrangement links TRBV25-1 to TRBJ2-2; 7 nucleotides agree with TRBD2. The CDR3 length is 15 residues. From germline, CDR1 is MGHDK and CDR2 SYGVNS. Losses at the gene ends were 1 base for V and 4 bases for J; bases not matched to a gene: 3. The chain's CDR3 is CASSEWPSGTGELFF. In DNA form, the CDR3 reads TGTGCCAGCAGTGAATGGCCTAGCGGCACCGGGGAGCTGTTTTTT.

The chain uses TRBV25-1 and TRBJ1-5, with 7 bases fitting TRBD1. CDR1 MGHDK and CDR2 SYGVNS come from the germline V gene. The length of the CDR3 is 14 residues. The DNA for the CDR3 is TGTGGTAAACCTGATGGCAGGGGGGTTCAGCCCCAGCATTTT. It encodes CGKPDGRGVQPQHF.

The chain is built from TRBV5-1 and TRBJ2-1, with TRBD1 matching 7 bases. Germline V lookup: CDR1 SGHRS, CDR2 YFSETQ. The CDR3 totals 15 residues. J lost 6 bases, V lost 4 bases, and 10 bases had no gene match. CDR3 sequence reads: CASSPLQGPLNEQFF. The CDR3 bases are TGCGCCAGCAGCCCTTTACAGGGGCCCCTCAATGAGCAGTTCTTC.